One sample yielded the 8 T cell receptor beta chains listed below, sequenced in a study of T cell clonotyping in hematopoietic cell transplantation. Assay: immunoSEQ multiplex PCR; the TCRdb copy retains only in-frame clones and omits some. The data show roughly 4,600 clones, 94% seen once. Sequenced here: PBMCs, sampled 180 days after allogeneic stem cell transplant. The origin of the receptors is a male patient aged 55 to 70 who had an allogeneic stem cell transplant from a related donor, so the T cells may come from the graft donor. Some clones in this sample may be carry-over from other donors' samples.

The rearrangement uses TRBV28 and TRBJ2-2; D possibly corresponds to TRBD1 (5 bases). CDR1 MDHEN and CDR2 SYDVKM come from the germline V gene. Between the trimmed V and J ends, which lost 1 base and 5 bases, there was a span of 14 bases. This CDR3 is built from 16 residues. Here the CDR3 reads CASSLYPGSRTGELFF. DNA for the CDR3: TGTGCCAGCAGTTTATATCCAGGGTCAAGGACCGGGGAGCTGTTTTTT.

This chain joins TRBV28 and TRBJ2-3; 9 bases are a match to TRBD2. This CDR3 has 15 amino acids. Germline assignment: CDR1 MDHEN and CDR2 SYDVKM. The junction had 4 bases not matched to a gene; V was cut back by 2 bases and J by 4 bases. The CDR3 reads CASSLAGGSPDTQYF. CDR3 sequence (DNA): TGTGCCAGCAGTTTAGCGGGGGGGTCGCCAGATACGCAGTATTTT.

This clone was found once. This rearrangement joins TRBV10-3 to TRBJ1-2; D not resolved. This CDR3 spans 14 amino acids. Germline lookup yields CDR1 ENHRY and CDR2 SYGVKD. Between the trimmed V and J ends, which lost 0 bases and 3 bases, there was a span of 8 bases. The CDR3 sequence: CAISESGEHYGYTF. Here the CDR3 DNA reads TGTGCCATCAGTGAGTCTGGGGAACACTATGGCTACACCTTC.

The chain joins TRBV9 to TRBJ2-3; D gene unclear. Germline V CDR1 and CDR2: SGDLS, YYNGEE. With 0 bases removed from V and 0 bases from J, the gap between germline ends came to 5 bases. CDR3 length: 14 residues. The CDR3 DNA is TGTGCCAGCAGCGTAGACCTAAGCACAGATACGCAGTATTTT. The encoded protein is CASSVDLSTDTQYF. The variable domain in full, completed from reference TRBV9 and TRBJ2-3, reads DSGVTQTPKHLITATGQRVTLRCSPRSGDLSVYWYQQSLDQGLQFLIQYYNGEERAKGNILERFSAQQFPDLHSELNLSSLELGDSALYFCASSVDLSTDTQYFGPGTRLTVL.

The chain has TRBV5-6 and TRBJ1-1; D not resolved. From germline, CDR1 is SGHDT and CDR2 YYEEEE. The CDR3 covers 17 residues. With 6 bases removed from V and 0 bases from J, the gap between germline ends came to 21 bases. This CDR3 is CASTPTPLDIMNTEAFF. CDR3 sequence (DNA): TGTGCCAGCACCCCCACGCCACTCGATATTATGAACACTGAAGCTTTCTTT.

This clone was seen once. The J gene is TRBJ2-7, the V gene TRBV6-5; D ambiguous. V dropped 10 bases and J dropped 2 bases, with 15 bases sitting between them. This CDR3 region has 13 residues. Per germline, CDR1 MNHEY and CDR2 SVGAGI. CDR3 residues: CANKFGLTYEQYF. DNA for the CDR3: TGTGCCAACAAGTTCGGCTTGACCTACGAGCAGTACTTC.

The gene calls are TRBV7-8 and TRBJ1-3, with a tentative D call TRBD1 (5 bases). The length of the CDR3 is 18 residues. The germline V and J ends were trimmed by 1 base and 1 base, with 17 bases remaining between them. Per the germline V gene, CDR1 is SGHVS and CDR2 is FQNEAQ. DNA for the CDR3: TGTGCCAGCAGCTTAGTATTCCAGGGTGACTTTTCTGGAAACACCATATATTTT. Amino acids: CASSLVFQGDFSGNTIYF.

V usage is TRBV4-2 and J usage is TRBJ1-2; the match to TRBD1 covers 9 bases. The CDR3 is 16 amino acids. Unmatched junction bases numbered 12, after V lost 5 bases and J lost 5 bases. Germline V gives CDR1 LGHNA, CDR2 YNFKEQ. CDR3 region: CASSGTGQGSDYGYTF. The CDR3 DNA sequence: TGTGCCAGCAGCGGAACGGGACAGGGCTCAGATTATGGCTACACCTTC.